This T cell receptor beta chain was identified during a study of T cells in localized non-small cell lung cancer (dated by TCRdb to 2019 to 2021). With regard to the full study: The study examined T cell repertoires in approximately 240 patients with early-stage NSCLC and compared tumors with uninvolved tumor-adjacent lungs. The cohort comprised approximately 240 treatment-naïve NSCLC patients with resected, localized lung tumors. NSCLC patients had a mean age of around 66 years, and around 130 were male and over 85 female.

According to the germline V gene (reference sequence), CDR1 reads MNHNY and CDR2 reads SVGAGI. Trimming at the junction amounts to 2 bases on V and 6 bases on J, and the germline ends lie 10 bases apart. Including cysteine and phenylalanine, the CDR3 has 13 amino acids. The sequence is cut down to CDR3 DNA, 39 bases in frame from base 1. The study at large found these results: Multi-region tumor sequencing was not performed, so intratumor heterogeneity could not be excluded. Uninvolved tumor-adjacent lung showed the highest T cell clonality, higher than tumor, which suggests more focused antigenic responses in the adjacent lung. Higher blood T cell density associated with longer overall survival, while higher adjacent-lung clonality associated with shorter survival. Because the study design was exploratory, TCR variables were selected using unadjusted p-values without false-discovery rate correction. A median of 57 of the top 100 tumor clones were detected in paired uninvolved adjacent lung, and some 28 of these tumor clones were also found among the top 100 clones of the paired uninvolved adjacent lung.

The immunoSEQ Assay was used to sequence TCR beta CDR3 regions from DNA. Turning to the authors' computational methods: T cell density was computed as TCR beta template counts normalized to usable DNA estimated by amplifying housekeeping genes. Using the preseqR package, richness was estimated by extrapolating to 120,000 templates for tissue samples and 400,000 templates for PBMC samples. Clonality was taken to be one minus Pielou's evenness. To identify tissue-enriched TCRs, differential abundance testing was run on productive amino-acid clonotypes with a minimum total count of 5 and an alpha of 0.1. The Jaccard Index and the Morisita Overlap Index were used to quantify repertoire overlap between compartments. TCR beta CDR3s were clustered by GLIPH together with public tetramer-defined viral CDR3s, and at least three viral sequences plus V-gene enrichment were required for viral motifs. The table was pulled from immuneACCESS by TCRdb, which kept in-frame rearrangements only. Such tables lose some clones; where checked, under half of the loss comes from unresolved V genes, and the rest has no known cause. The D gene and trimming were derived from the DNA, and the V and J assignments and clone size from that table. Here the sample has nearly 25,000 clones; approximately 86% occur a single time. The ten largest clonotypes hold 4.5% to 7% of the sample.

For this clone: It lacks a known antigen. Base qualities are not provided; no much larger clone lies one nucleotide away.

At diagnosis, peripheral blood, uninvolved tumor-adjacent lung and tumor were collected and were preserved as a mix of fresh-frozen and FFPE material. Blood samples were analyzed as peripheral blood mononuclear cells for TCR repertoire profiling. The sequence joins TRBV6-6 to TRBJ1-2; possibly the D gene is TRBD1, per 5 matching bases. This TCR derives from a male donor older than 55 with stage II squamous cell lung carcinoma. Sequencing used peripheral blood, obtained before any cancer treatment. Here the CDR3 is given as CASSYGGTDGYTF. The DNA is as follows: TGTGCCAGCAGTTACGGGGGGACCGATGGCTACACCTTC.